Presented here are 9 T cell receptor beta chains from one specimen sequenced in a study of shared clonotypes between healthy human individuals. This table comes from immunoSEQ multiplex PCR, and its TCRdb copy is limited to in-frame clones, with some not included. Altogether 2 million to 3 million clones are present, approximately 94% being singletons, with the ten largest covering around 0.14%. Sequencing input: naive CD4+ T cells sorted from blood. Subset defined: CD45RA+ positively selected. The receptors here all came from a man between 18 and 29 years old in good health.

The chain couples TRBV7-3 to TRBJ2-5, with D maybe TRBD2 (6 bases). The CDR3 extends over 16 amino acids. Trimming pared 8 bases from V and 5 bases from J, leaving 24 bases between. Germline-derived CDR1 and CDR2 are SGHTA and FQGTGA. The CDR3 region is CASSPGDRTTWETQYF. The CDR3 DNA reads TGTGCCAGCTCTCCGGGGGATCGGACTACCTGGGAGACCCAGTACTTC.

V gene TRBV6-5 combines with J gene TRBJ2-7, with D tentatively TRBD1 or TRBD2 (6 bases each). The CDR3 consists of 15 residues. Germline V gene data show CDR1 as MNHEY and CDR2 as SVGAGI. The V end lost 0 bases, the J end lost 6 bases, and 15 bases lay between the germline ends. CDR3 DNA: TGTGCCAGCAGTTACTCTGGGCAGGGGCGGGGCGAGCAGTACTTC. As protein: CASSYSGQGRGEQYF.

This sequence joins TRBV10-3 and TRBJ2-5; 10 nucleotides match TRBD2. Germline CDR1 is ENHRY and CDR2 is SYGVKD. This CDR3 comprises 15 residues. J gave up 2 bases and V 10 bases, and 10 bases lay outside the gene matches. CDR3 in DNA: TGTGCCACCCGGGTAGCGGGAGGTGGGCAAGAGACCCAGTACTTC. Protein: CATRVAGGGQETQYF.

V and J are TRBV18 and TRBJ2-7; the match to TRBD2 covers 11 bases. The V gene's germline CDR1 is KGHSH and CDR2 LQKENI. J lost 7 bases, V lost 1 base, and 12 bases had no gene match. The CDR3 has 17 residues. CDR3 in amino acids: CASSPLGQLAGVVEQYF. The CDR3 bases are TGTGCCAGCTCACCACTGGGGCAACTAGCGGGGGTGGTGGAGCAGTACTTC.

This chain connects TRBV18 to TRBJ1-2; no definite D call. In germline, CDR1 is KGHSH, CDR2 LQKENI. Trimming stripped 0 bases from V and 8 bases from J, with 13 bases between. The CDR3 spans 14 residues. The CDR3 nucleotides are TGTGCCAGCTCACCACCGGAGGAGGCCCAGGGCTACACCTTC. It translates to CASSPPEEAQGYTF.

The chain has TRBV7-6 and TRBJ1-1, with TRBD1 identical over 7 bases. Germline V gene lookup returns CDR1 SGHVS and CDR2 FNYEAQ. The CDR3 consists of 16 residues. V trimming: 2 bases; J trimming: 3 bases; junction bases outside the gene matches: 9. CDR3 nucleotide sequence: TGTGCCAGCAGCTTAAACCCGACAGGGTGGGACACTGAAGCTTTCTTT. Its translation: CASSLNPTGWDTEAFF.

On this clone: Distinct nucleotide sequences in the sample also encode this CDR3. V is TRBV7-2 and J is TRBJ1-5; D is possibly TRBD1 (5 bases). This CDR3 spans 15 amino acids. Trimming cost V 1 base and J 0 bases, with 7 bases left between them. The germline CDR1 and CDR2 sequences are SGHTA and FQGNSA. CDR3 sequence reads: CASSLEGISNQPQHF. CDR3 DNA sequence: TGTGCCAGCAGCTTAGAGGGGATTAGCAATCAGCCCCAGCATTTT.

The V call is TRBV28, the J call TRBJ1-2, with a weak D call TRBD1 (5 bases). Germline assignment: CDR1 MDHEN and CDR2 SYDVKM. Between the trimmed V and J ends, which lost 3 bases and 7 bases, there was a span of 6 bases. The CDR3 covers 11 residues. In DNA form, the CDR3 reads TGTGCCAGCAGTTTTGGGGCTGGCTACACCTTC. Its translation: CASSFGAGYTF.

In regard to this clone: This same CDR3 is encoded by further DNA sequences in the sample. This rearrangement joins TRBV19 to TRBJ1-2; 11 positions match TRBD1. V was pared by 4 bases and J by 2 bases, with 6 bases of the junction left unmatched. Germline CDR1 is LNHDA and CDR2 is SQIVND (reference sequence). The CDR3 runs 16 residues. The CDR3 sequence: CASSTTGTGGNYGYTF. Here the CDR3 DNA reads TGTGCCAGTAGTACAACCGGGACAGGGGGGAACTATGGCTACACCTTC.